This TCR beta chain is from a study of spatial heterogeneity in lung cancer. On the study more broadly: For the average unique TCR and UMI combination, more than ten occurrences appeared in raw reads.

V was clipped by 6 bases and J by 0 bases; unmatched bases: 5. This CDR3 has 15 residues. Germline values: CDR1 MNHEY, CDR2 SMNVEV (reference sequence). This clonotype was observed at least ten times. Its antigen is currently unknown. For a library built for alpha chains, this beta chain is a stray read; little rests on its size. Time point denoted: sample taken at primary tumor resection. The study sequenced unsorted whole RNA from tumor, nontumor lung or frozen PBMC. Study-wide results and limits: Tumor mutation counts were tracked by expanded intratumoral alpha and beta TCR counts.

The library protocol tagged each TCR cDNA with a unique molecular identifier. TCRdb called the 5' RACE reads again in MiXCR, with one record for every CDR3 protein. The sample has around 16,000 distinct CDR3 sequences, approximately 6.5% seen once. The sequence came from a female donor with early-stage non-small cell lung cancer. The gene calls are TRBV27 and TRBJ1-5; 7 positions match TRBD1. This material consisted of lung tumor tissue, taken at surgery. CDR3 DNA: TGTGCCAGCAGACTACGGGACAGTAGCAATCAGCCCCAGCATTTT. Translation: CASRLRDSSNQPQHF.